This T cell receptor (beta chain) derives from a study of shared clonotypes between healthy human individuals. Study overall: The study used three CD4 naive, three CD4 memory, two CD8 naive and one CD8 memory plate per donor.

The run depth of the assay was deep. Assay: immunoSEQ multiplex PCR; the TCRdb copy retains only in-frame clones and omits some. This table holds 2,100,000 or so clones, under 97% found once. V shed 5 bases and J 0 bases; nucleotides not matched to a gene: 6. CDR3 size: 16 residues. Germline assignment: CDR1 MDHEN and CDR2 SYDVKM. This receptor was obtained from a man younger than 35 in good health. This chain joins TRBV28 and TRBJ2-2; TRBD2 matches at 7 bases. Sequences were obtained from naive CD4+ T cells sorted from blood. This sample's subset: CD45RA+ positively selected. CDR3 sequence: CASSPLAGANTGELFF. The CDR3 nucleotides are TGTGCCAGCAGTCCTCTGGCGGGGGCGAACACCGGGGAGCTGTTTTTT.